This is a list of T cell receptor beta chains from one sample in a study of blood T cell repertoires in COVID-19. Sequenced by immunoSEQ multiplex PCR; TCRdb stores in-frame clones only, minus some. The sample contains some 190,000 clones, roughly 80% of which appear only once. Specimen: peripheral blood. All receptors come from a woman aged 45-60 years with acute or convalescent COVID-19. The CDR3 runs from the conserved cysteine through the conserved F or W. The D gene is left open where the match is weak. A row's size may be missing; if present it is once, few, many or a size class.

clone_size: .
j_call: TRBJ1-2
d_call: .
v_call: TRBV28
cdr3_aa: CASSLGQNYGYTF
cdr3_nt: TGTGCCAGCAGTTTAGGGCAGAACTATGGCTACACCTTC

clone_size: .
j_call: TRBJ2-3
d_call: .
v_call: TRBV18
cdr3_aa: CASSPPQGTDTQYF
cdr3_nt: TGTGCCAGCTCACCACCACAGGGCACAGATACGCAGTATTTT

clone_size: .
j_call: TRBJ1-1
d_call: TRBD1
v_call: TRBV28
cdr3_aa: CASSSGTVNTEAFF
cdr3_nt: TGTGCCAGCAGTTCCGGGACAGTGAACACTGAAGCTTTCTTT

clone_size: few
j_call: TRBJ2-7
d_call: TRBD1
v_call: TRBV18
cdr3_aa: CASSPPGGERGEQYF
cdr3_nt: TGTGCCAGCTCACCACCAGGGGGCGAAAGGGGCGAGCAGTACTTC

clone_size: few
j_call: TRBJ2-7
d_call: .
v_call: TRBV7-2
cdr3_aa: CASSFRGGDSSYEQYF
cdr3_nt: TGTGCCAGCAGCTTTCGTGGCGGGGACAGCTCCTACGAGCAGTACTTC

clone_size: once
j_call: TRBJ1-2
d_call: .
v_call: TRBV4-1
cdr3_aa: CASSPTSGRLAF
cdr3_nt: TGCGCCAGCAGCCCGACGAGCGGACGCCTTGCCTTC

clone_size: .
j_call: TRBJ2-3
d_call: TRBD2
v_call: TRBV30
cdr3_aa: CAWSLPGASGILTDTQYF
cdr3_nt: TGTGCCTGGAGCCTCCCAGGCGCTAGCGGGATACTCACAGATACGCAGTATTTT

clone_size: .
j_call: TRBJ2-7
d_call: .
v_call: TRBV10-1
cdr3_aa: CASSEGHLSSYEQYF
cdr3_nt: TGCGCCAGCAGTGAGGGACACTTAAGCTCCTACGAGCAGTACTTC

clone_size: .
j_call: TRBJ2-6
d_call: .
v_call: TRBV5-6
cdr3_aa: CASSLLAQGSSGANVLTF
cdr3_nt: TGTGCCAGCAGCTTATTAGCCCAGGGAAGCTCTGGGGCCAACGTCCTGACTTTC

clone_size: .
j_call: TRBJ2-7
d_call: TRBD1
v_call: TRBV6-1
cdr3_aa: CASSELTGAYSYEQYF
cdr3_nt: TGTGCCAGCAGTGAGCTAACAGGGGCCTACTCCTACGAGCAGTACTTC

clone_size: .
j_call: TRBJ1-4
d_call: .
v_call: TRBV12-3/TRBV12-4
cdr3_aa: CASRRNEKLFF
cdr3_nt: TGTGCCAGCAGGCGGAATGAAAAACTGTTTTTT